This T cell receptor (beta chain) is drawn from a study of blood T cells in healthy people across ages. Each donor gave roughly 9.1 milliliters of peripheral blood. Notes on this clonotype: Its antigen is unidentified. Being one base from a much bigger clone, this may be a read error.

For the second PCR, which ran for about 6 to 11 cycles, a sample-barcoded 5' primer and a J-beta primer mix were used. TCRdb redid the calling of the 5' RACE reads with MiXCR, one entry per CDR3 protein. The data hold approximately 800,000 distinct CDR3 sequences, with 35% to 40% observed a single time. V was clipped by 5 bases and J by 7 bases, with 15 bases between them. This CDR3 spans 14 amino acids. General study results and limits: Unknown CMV status may confound age-related changes in expanded clones.

The receptor was isolated from a man younger than 35 in good health. The sample consisted of blood. The rearrangement joins TRBV12-3 or TRBV12-4 to TRBJ2-1, with D maybe TRBD1 (7 bases). CDR3 sequence reads: CASSPTTGTNEQFF. CDR3 sequence (DNA): TGTGCCAGCAGTCCAACGACAGGGACTAATGAGCAGTTCTTC.